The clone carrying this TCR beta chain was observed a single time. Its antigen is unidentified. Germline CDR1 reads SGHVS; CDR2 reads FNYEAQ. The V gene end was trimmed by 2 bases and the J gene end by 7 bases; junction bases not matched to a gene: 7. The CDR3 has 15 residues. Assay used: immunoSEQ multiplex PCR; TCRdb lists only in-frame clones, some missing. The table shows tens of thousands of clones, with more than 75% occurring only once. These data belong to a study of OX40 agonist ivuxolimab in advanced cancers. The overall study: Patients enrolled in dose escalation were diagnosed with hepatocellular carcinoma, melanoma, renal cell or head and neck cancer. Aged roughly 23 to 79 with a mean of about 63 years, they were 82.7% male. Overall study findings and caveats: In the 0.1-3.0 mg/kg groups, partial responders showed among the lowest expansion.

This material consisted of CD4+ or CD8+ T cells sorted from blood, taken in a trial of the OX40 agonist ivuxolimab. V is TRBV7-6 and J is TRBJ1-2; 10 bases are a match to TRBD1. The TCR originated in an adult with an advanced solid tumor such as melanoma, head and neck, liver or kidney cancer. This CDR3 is CASSLRGQGSGGYTF. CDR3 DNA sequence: TGTGCCAGCAGCTTACGGGGACAGGGGTCGGGTGGCTACACCTTC.